The 5 T cell receptor beta chains reported below all come from one sample, sequenced in a study of shared clonotypes between healthy human individuals. Clones were read by immunoSEQ multiplex PCR, and TCRdb kept only the in-frame ones, dropping some. The repertoire includes about 600,000 clones, 95% of them detected once, and 0.11% sits in the top ten. Terminally differentiated effector memory CD45RA+ cells were excluded from the naive CD8 cells, which were CD45RO-negative and positively selected for CCR7. Sequencing used naive CD8+ T cells sorted from blood. These receptors all stem from a woman aged 30 to 39 in good health.

The genes are TRBV13 and TRBJ1-2, with D possibly TRBD1 on 6 matching bases. Trimming took 1 base from V and 0 from J, leaving 9 bases between them. The CDR3 length is 15 residues. Germline V gene data show CDR1 as PRHDT and CDR2 as FYEKMQ (reference sequence). The CDR3 region is CASSLDRATNYGYTF. DNA for the CDR3: TGTGCCAGCAGCTTAGACAGGGCAACTAACTATGGCTACACCTTC.

The V gene is TRBV4-1, the J gene TRBJ2-1; the match to TRBD2 covers 10 bases. Germline CDR1 reads MGHRA; CDR2 reads YSYEKL. V shed 4 bases, J shed 1 base, and the junction held 19 bases outside the gene matches. There are 21 residues in the CDR3. The CDR3 protein is CASSPSQATSGKVGSYNEQFF. CDR3 bases: TGCGCCAGCAGCCCGAGCCAGGCCACTAGCGGGAAAGTCGGATCCTACAATGAGCAGTTCTTC.

V gene TRBV11-2 combines with J gene TRBJ1-3, with a possible D match to TRBD1 (5 bases). Germline V gene lookup returns CDR1 SGHAT and CDR2 FQNNGV. The CDR3 is 15 residues long. V was pared by 5 bases and J by 4 bases, with 15 bases between. CDR3 amino acids: CASSTRTPRGNTIYF. The CDR3 bases are TGTGCCAGCAGCACCCGGACACCCCGAGGAAACACCATATATTTT.

The chain joins TRBV11-2 to TRBJ2-3; 9 bases match TRBD1. This CDR3 region has 17 residues. CDR1 is SGHAT, CDR2 FQNNGV, per germline. J lost 2 bases, V lost 5 bases, and 11 bases had no gene match. DNA of the CDR3: TGTGCCAGCAGCCCTCGGGACAGGGACCCTTACACAGATACGCAGTATTTT. Translated: CASSPRDRDPYTDTQYF.

In its sample, this clone was seen once. The CDR3 here is CASSLVKGQGEETQYF. The CDR3 DNA follows: TGTGCCAGCAGCTTAGTAAAGGGGCAGGGGGAAGAGACCCAGTACTTC. The chain uses TRBV7-9 and TRBJ2-5, with TRBD1 identical over 7 bases. The V gene's germline CDR1 is SEHNR and CDR2 FQNEAQ (reference sequence). The ends lost 1 base at V and 3 bases at J; junction bases unmatched: 8. The CDR3 spans 16 residues.